One and the same sample provided the 25 T cell receptor beta chains below, sequenced in a study of blood T cells in healthy people across ages. With a J-beta primer mix and a sample-barcoded 5' primer, a second PCR ran roughly 7 to 11 cycles. TCRdb analysed the 5' RACE reads with MiXCR anew, one entry per CDR3 protein. The profile shows hundreds of thousands of distinct CDR3 sequences, roughly 50% of them singletons. The sequencing sample was made of blood. Receptors originate from a young man in good health.

The chain has TRBV7-2 and TRBJ1-1, with D possibly TRBD1 on 5 matching bases. CDR1 and CDR2 (germline): SGHTA, FQGNSA. CDR3 size: 13 residues. Trimming took off 6 bases at V and 4 bases at J, with 12 bases between the two ends. DNA for the CDR3: TGTGCCAGCAGTTCGTCCGGGGGCACTGAAGCTTTCTTT. This gives the protein CASSSSGGTEAFF.

This clonotype has only a few counts. The V and J genes are TRBV13 and TRBJ2-5; no clear D gene. This CDR3 contains 15 residues. Trimming pared 0 bases from V and 1 base from J, leaving 9 bases between. Germline V CDR1 and CDR2: PRHDT, FYEKMQ (reference sequence). CDR3 in amino acids: CASSLGRTLQETQYF. In nucleotides, the CDR3 is TGTGCCAGCAGCTTAGGCAGGACGCTCCAAGAGACCCAGTACTTC.

The chain links TRBV7-6 to TRBJ2-1, with 8 nucleotides matching TRBD1. The DNA end is a closer match to TRBJ2-7, so the J assignment may be wrong. The length of the CDR3 is 15 residues. Germline CDR1 reads SGHVS; CDR2 reads FNYEAQ. The CDR3 DNA reads as TGTGCCAGCAGCTCCGGGACAGGATTAAACAATGAGCAGTACTTC. This translates into CASSSGTGLNNEQYF.

In this sample, this clonotype turned up a few times. The V call is TRBV20-1, the J call TRBJ1-2; 10 nucleotides line up with TRBD1. There are 12 residues in the CDR3. V was pared by 6 bases and J by 3 bases, with 1 base of the junction left unmatched. Germline CDR1 DFQATT, CDR2 SNEGSKA (reference sequence). CDR3 loop: CSAGQGDYGYTF. Here the CDR3 DNA reads TGCAGTGCAGGACAGGGGGACTATGGCTACACCTTC.

The chain couples TRBV29-1 to TRBJ2-7, with 12 bases matching TRBD2. The V gene end was trimmed by 4 bases and the J gene end by 1 base; junction bases not matched to a gene: 8. Germline lookup yields CDR1 SQVTM and CDR2 ANQGSEA. The CDR3 totals 16 residues. CDR3 DNA: TGCAGCGTTGTCCCGACTAGCGGGGGTGTTTCCTACGAGCAGTACTTC. Amino acid sequence: CSVVPTSGGVSYEQYF.

The chain joins TRBV29-1 to TRBJ2-7; 11 nucleotides align to TRBD2. Gene TRBJ2-5 matches the end of the DNA better, so the J call may be wrong. The length of the CDR3 is 14 residues. Germline lookup yields CDR1 SQVTM and CDR2 ANQGSEA. CDR3 in DNA: TGCAGCGTTGAAATAGCGGGGGGGCCAGAGACCCAGTACTTC. This sequence encodes CSVEIAGGPETQYF.

This clonotype was counted only a few times. V and J are TRBV5-1 and TRBJ2-1; D call uncertain. Between the trimmed V and J ends, which lost 0 bases and 11 bases, there was a span of 6 bases. The CDR3 runs to 11 residues. Germline values: CDR1 SGHRS, CDR2 YFSETQ. CDR3 in DNA: TGCGCCAGCAGCTTGGGGCCGCAGCAGTTCTTC. Translating gives CASSLGPQQFF.

The V and J genes are TRBV4-1 and TRBJ2-1, with D uncertain. This CDR3 is built from 15 residues. Between the trimmed V and J ends, which lost 1 base and 7 bases, there was a span of 14 bases. Looked up from germline, CDR1 is MGHRA and CDR2 is YSYEKL. CDR3: CASSQVLRGPNEQFF. CDR3 in DNA: TGCGCCAGCAGCCAAGTCTTGAGAGGCCCGAATGAGCAGTTCTTC.

The chain couples TRBV6-6 to TRBJ2-7; TRBD1 matches 8 bases. Germline V gene sequence: CDR1 MNHNY, CDR2 SVGAGI (reference sequence). The CDR3 spans 14 residues. The V and J ends lost 6 bases and 4 bases, in that order; junction bases with no gene match: 8. The CDR3 loop reads CASRSQGAQYEQYF. As DNA, the CDR3 is TGTGCCAGCAGGAGCCAGGGGGCTCAATACGAGCAGTACTTC.

The rearrangement joins TRBV7-8 to TRBJ1-4; D is possibly TRBD1 (5 bases). The germline V and J ends were trimmed by 5 bases and 6 bases, with 16 bases remaining between them. CDR3 length: 15 residues. Germline V gene lookup returns CDR1 SGHVS and CDR2 FQNEAQ. The CDR3 sequence: CASSLRTSGDEKLFF. CDR3 DNA: TGTGCCAGCAGCCTCCGGACATCTGGGGATGAAAAACTGTTTTTT.

This clonotype was observed a few times. V and J are TRBV25-1 and TRBJ2-3, with a possible D match to TRBD2 (6 bases). In germline, CDR1 is MGHDK, CDR2 SYGVNS. The CDR3 runs 15 residues. V lost 1 base and J 1 base, leaving 9 bases between the germline ends. Here the CDR3 DNA reads TGTGCCAGCAGTGAATCCGAGCGGGGCACAGATACGCAGTATTTT. This sequence encodes CASSESERGTDTQYF.

This clonotype was recorded a few times. The CDR3 reads CSVTGVSYNEQFF. CDR3 sequence (DNA): TGCAGCGTTACAGGGGTCTCCTACAATGAGCAGTTCTTC. The chain carries TRBV29-1 and TRBJ2-1, with TRBD1 matching 7 bases. Trimming removed 5 bases from V and 0 bases from J; junction bases left unmatched: 1. This CDR3 has 13 residues. The germline V gene has CDR1 SQVTM and CDR2 ANQGSEA.

With respect to this clonotype: The junction differs from germline at one of its ends, possibly a read error. The CDR3, as DNA: TGCGCCATCAGCCACGTCAATGAGCAGTACTTC. It specifies CAISHVNEQYF. This sequence joins TRBV4-1 and TRBJ2-1; D is unclear. The DNA end lines up better with TRBJ2-7; the J call may be wrong. The germline V gene has CDR1 MGHRA and CDR2 YSYEKL. The CDR3 covers 11 residues.

The rearrangement uses TRBV12-3 or TRBV12-4 and TRBJ1-1; no firm D call. The ends were cut back, 6 bases at V and 2 bases at J, with 13 bases in the middle. The CDR3 loop spans 14 amino acids. CDR3 coding DNA: TGTGCCAGCAGCAATCGAGGTGGAAACACTGAAGCTTTCTTT. Amino acids: CASSNRGGNTEAFF.

This clonotype has just a few counts. For the CDR3, the DNA is TGTGCCAGCAGTTTATCGACAGGGACAGCTAACTATGGCTACACCTTC. This encodes CASSLSTGTANYGYTF. V usage is TRBV27 and J usage is TRBJ1-2, with 7 bases fitting TRBD1. V lost 0 bases, J lost 0 bases, and 4 bases stayed unmatched. CDR3 length: 16 residues. Looked up from germline, CDR1 is MNHEY and CDR2 is SMNVEV (reference sequence).

The V gene is TRBV3-1, the J gene TRBJ1-2; D gene uncertain. Germline assignment: CDR1 LGHDT and CDR2 YNNKEL (reference sequence). This CDR3 region has 13 residues. The germline V and J ends were trimmed by 4 bases and 12 bases, with 18 bases remaining between them. CDR3 region: CASSPTGTVSHTF. The CDR3 DNA reads as TGTGCCAGCAGCCCAACCGGCACAGTGTCGCACACCTTC.

This clonotype was seen more than once but under ten times. This rearrangement joins TRBV4-1 to TRBJ2-1; 11 nucleotides match TRBD1. CDR3 size: 15 residues. The J segment lost 13 bases and the V segment lost 3 bases, leaving 11 bases of the junction unmatched. CDR1 MGHRA and CDR2 YSYEKL come from the germline V gene. This chain's CDR3 is CASSQDRGLFCPQFF. CDR3 in DNA: TGCGCCAGCAGCCAGGACAGGGGGCTTTTTTGTCCCCAGTTCTTC.

This clonotype was detected only a few times. The chain has TRBV7-3 and TRBJ2-1, with TRBD1 matching 8 bases. After removal of 6 bases from V and 9 bases from J, the junction contained 10 bases not matched to a gene. Germline CDR1 is SGHTA and CDR2 is FQGTGA. The CDR3 covers 14 residues. CDR3 nucleotides: TGTGCCAGCAGGGCCAGACAGGGGTTCGGTGAGCAGTTCTTC. It translates to CASRARQGFGEQFF.

Note on this clonotype: With a much larger clone just one base away, this may be a read error. CDR3 protein: CAGSRTGAYEQYF. CDR3 in DNA: TGTGCCGGCAGTAGGACAGGTGCCTACGAGCAGTACTTC. The chain uses TRBV6-4 and TRBJ2-7; 7 nucleotides align to TRBD1. There are 13 residues in the CDR3. Per the germline V gene, CDR1 is MRHNA and CDR2 is SNTAGT.

In its sample, this clonotype was seen a few times. The rearrangement links TRBV7-2 to TRBJ2-1; 12 nucleotides agree with TRBD2. The V gene's germline CDR1 is SGHTA and CDR2 FQGNSA. This CDR3 contains 15 residues. V was pared by 2 bases and J by 6 bases, with 2 bases of the junction left unmatched. This CDR3 reads CASSLRTSGVNEQFF. As DNA, the CDR3 is TGTGCCAGCAGCTTACGGACTAGCGGGGTCAATGAGCAGTTCTTC.

The chain has TRBV4-1 and TRBJ2-3; D not resolved. There are 15 residues in the CDR3. Germline-derived CDR1 and CDR2 are MGHRA and YSYEKL. Trimming left V 1 base short and J 5 bases short, with 13 bases between. This chain's CDR3 is CASSQVGVGKDTQYF. The CDR3 DNA is TGCGCCAGCAGCCAAGTTGGGGTTGGGAAAGATACGCAGTATTTT.

This clonotype appeared a single time. This chain connects TRBV29-1 to TRBJ2-5, with 9 bases fitting TRBD2. Germline-derived CDR1 and CDR2 are SQVTM and ANQGSEA. This CDR3 is built from 14 residues. The V and J ends lost 6 bases and 5 bases, in that order; junction bases with no gene match: 10. CDR3 sequence reads: CSVAGRGGKETQYF. CDR3 DNA: TGCAGCGTGGCAGGGCGGGGGGGCAAGGAGACCCAGTACTTC.

V is TRBV25-1 and J is TRBJ2-5; 7 bases match TRBD1. Germline values: CDR1 MGHDK, CDR2 SYGVNS. Trimming removed 3 bases from V and 3 bases from J; junction bases left unmatched: 4. The CDR3 runs to 14 residues. The CDR3 sequence is CASSEPTGKETQYF. The DNA of the CDR3 is TGTGCCAGCAGTGAGCCGACAGGGAAAGAGACCCAGTACTTC.

The V call is TRBV6-2 or TRBV6-3, the J call TRBJ1-5; D is possibly TRBD1 (5 bases). The V and J ends lost 2 bases and 6 bases respectively, with 17 bases between them. From germline, CDR1 is MNHEY and CDR2 SVGEGT. This CDR3 is 16 amino acids long. CDR3: CASSYLTQGRGQPQHF. DNA for the CDR3: TGTGCCAGCAGTTACCTGACGCAGGGAAGGGGTCAGCCCCAGCATTTT.

V and J are TRBV6-2 or TRBV6-3 and TRBJ1-5; 10 bases agree with TRBD1. Germline CDR1 reads MNHEY; CDR2 reads SVGEGT. The CDR3 loop spans 14 amino acids. V lost 6 bases, J lost 5 bases, and 4 bases stayed unmatched. The chain's CDR3 is CASRTGGSDQPQHF. The CDR3 DNA is TGTGCCAGCAGGACAGGGGGCTCGGATCAGCCCCAGCATTTT.